The table lists the clone carrying this TCR beta chain with many counts. As for time point: patch test 3, about 24 weeks after DPC sensitization. The treatment here: therapeutic diphenylcyclopropenone sensitization with weekly scalp DPC. The sample comes from a study of human T cells and chemical hapten exposure. Study in general: The sensitizing agent was 2% DPC, placed on about 2 cm by about 2 cm of upper inner arm skin.

MiXCR was run by TCRdb on the RACE reads, yielding one entry per CDR3 protein. The table has roughly 90,000 distinct CDR3 sequences, 11% seen once; the top ten hold roughly 1%. This CDR3 has 17 amino acids. V was pared by 4 bases and J by 0 bases, with 16 bases between. The sequence came from a woman aged 30 to 39 with alopecia areata. Some clones in this sample may be carry-over from other donors' samples. V and J are TRBV12-3 or TRBV12-4 and TRBJ1-3, with D unresolved. This specimen consisted of whole blood, obtained in connection with sensitization to the hapten diphenylcyclopropenone (DPC). The CDR3 loop is CASSSIADFNSGNTIYF. The CDR3 DNA sequence: TGTGCCAGCAGTTCAATCGCCGACTTCAACTCTGGAAACACCATATATTTT.